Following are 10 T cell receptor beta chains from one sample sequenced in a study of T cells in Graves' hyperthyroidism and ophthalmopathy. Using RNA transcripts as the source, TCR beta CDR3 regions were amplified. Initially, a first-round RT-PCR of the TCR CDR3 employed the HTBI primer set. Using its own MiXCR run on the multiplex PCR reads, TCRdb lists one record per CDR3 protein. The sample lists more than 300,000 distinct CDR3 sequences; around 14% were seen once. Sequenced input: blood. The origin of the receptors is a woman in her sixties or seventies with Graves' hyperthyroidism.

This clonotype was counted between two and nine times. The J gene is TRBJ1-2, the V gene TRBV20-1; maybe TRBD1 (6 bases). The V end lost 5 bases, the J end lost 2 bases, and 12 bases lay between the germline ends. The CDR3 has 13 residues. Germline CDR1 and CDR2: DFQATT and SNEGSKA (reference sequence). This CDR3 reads CSADRDRNYGYTF. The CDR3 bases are TGCAGTGCTGACCGTGACAGGAACTATGGCTACACCTTC.

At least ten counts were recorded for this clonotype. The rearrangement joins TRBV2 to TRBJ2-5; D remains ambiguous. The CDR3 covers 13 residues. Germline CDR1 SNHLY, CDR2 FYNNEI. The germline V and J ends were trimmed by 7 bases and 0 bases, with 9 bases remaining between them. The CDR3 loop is CASKTTYQETQYF. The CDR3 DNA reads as TGTGCCAGCAAGACAACGTACCAAGAGACCCAGTACTTC. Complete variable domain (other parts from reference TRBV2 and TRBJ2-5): EPEVTQTPSHQVTQMGQEVILRCVPISNHLYFYWYRQILGQKVEFLVSFYNNEISEKSEIFDDQFSVERPDGSNFTLKIRSTKLEDSAMYFCASKTTYQETQYFGPGTRLLVL.

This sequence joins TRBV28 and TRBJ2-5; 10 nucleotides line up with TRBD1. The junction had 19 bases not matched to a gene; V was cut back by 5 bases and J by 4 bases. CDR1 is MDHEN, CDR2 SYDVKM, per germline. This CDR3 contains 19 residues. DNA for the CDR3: TGTGCCAGCAGTCCACCCCCTCGGGGACAGGGGCGTTCGCGAGAGACCCAGTACTTC. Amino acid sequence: CASSPPPRGQGRSRETQYF.

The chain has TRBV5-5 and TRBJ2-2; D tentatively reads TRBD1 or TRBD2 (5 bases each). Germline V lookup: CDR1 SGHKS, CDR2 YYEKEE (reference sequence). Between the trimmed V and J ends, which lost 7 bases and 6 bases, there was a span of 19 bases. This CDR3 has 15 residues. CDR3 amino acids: CASDATEGMAGELFF. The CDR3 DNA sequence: TGTGCCAGCGATGCGACCGAGGGGATGGCCGGGGAGCTGTTTTTT. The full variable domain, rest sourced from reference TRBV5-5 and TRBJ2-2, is DAGVTQSPTHLIKTRGQQVTLRCSPISGHKSVSWYQQVLGQGPQFIFQYYEKEERGRGNFPDRFSARQFPNYSSELNVNALLLGDSALYLCASDATEGMAGELFFGEGSRLTVL.

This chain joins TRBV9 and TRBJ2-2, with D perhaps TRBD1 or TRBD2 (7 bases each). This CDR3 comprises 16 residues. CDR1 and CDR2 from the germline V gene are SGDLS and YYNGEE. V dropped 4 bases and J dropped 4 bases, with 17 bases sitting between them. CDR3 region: CASSPPSRGGTGELFF. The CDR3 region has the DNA TGTGCCAGCAGCCCACCTAGCAGGGGGGGCACCGGGGAGCTGTTTTTT.

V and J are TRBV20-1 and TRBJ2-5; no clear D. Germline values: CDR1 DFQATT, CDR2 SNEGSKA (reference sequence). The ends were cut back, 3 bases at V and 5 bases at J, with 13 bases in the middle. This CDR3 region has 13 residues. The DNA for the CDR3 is TGCAGTGCTAGCATCCCCGGCAGGGAGACCCAGTACTTC. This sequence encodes CSASIPGRETQYF.

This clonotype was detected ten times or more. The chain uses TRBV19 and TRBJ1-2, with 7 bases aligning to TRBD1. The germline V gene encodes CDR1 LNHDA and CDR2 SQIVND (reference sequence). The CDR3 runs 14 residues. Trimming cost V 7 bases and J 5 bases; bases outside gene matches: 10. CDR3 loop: CASIPTTGQYGYTF. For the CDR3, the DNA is TGTGCCAGTATTCCCACAACGGGACAGTATGGCTACACCTTC.

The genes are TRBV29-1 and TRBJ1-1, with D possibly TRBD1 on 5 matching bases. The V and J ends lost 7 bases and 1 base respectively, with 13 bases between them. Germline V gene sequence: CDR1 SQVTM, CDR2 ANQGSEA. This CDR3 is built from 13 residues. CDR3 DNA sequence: TGCAGCGCCGGGGGGTGGGCGAACACTGAAGCTTTCTTT. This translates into CSAGGWANTEAFF. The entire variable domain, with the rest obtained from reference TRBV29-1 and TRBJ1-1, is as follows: SAVISQKPSRDICQRGTSLTIQCQVDSQVTMMFWYRQQPGQSLTLIATANQGSEATYESGFVIDKFPISRPNLTFSTLTVSNMSPEDSSIYLCSAGGWANTEAFFGQGTRLTVV.

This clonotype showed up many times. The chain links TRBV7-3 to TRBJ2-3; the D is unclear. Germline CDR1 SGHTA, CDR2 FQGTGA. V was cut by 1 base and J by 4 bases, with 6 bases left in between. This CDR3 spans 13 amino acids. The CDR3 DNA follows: TGTGCCAGCAGCTTAAAGTATTCAGATACGCAGTATTTT. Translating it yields CASSLKYSDTQYF.

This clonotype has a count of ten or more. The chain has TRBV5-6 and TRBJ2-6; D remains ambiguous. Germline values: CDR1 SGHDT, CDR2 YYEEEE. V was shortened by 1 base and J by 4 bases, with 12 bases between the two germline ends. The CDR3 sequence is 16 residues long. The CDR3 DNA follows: TGTGCCAGCAGCTTGTGGGGATTGACGGGGGCCAACGTCCTGACTTTC. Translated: CASSLWGLTGANVLTF.